This TCR beta chain is from a study of cytomegalovirus exposure and HLA in healthy donors. The PCR employed 60 Vbeta primers together with 13 Jbeta primers. Assay used: immunoSEQ multiplex PCR; TCRdb lists only in-frame clones, some missing. The sample shows more than 200,000 clones, 65% to 80% of them seen only once. CDR1 MNHNS and CDR2 SASEGT come from the germline V gene. Trimming removed 5 bases from V and 2 bases from J; junction bases left unmatched: 1. This CDR3 has 14 amino acids. The source of this sequence is a man aged 35 to 55 in good health and CMV-seronegative. The sequencing sample was made of PBMCs. The genes are TRBV6-1 and TRBJ2-1, with TRBD2 matching over 9 bases. The CDR3 DNA sequence: TGTGCCAGCAGTCTAGCGGGGACCTACAATGAGCAGTTCTTC. Protein product: CASSLAGTYNEQFF.